One and the same sample provided the 5 T cell receptor beta chains below, sequenced in a study of CD8 T cells in ankylosing spondylitis. TCRdb passed the 5' RACE reads through MiXCR, listing each CDR3 protein once. This sample yields 150,000 to 200,000 distinct CDR3 sequences, of which about a sixth are seen a single time; about 8.3% belongs to the top ten. Material: blood, either unsorted or a sorted T cell fraction (not recorded which). Receptors were obtained from a male donor with ankylosing spondylitis or in good health (not recorded which).

This clonotype was seen repeatedly, ten times or more. V gene TRBV12-3 or TRBV12-4 combines with J gene TRBJ2-7; D perhaps matches TRBD1 (6 bases). The CDR3 is 13 amino acids. Trimming left V 6 bases short and J 2 bases short, with 11 bases between. This chain's CDR3 is CASRPGVTYEQYF. CDR3 sequence (DNA): TGTGCCAGCAGGCCAGGGGTCACCTACGAGCAGTACTTC.

This clonotype is classed as large. V is TRBV28 and J is TRBJ2-7; D is possibly TRBD2 (6 bases). The germline V and J ends were trimmed by 6 bases and 6 bases, with 15 bases remaining between them. Per germline, CDR1 MDHEN and CDR2 SYDVKM. This CDR3 has 13 amino acids. CDR3 DNA: TGTGCCAGCAGGCCCCGACTAGTACCCGAGCAGTACTTC. This gives the protein CASRPRLVPEQYF.

There are many counts of this clonotype. The gene calls are TRBV20-1 and TRBJ2-5; 10 bases line up with TRBD2. J lost 1 base, V lost 7 bases, and 3 bases had no gene match. The CDR3 has 13 amino acids. CDR1 is DFQATT, CDR2 SNEGSKA, per germline (reference sequence). The CDR3 bases are TGCAGTGGAACTAGCGGGACCCAAGAGACCCAGTACTTC. Translating it yields CSGTSGTQETQYF.

This clonotype was picked up many times. The V call is TRBV29-1, the J call TRBJ2-1, with D unclear. Germline values: CDR1 SQVTM, CDR2 ANQGSEA. Trimming left V 4 bases short and J 6 bases short, with 10 bases between. This CDR3 region has 12 residues. CDR3 region: CSVGTPLNEQFF. The CDR3, as DNA: TGCAGCGTTGGCACTCCGCTCAATGAGCAGTTCTTC.

This clonotype was counted ten times or more. This chain links TRBV12-3 or TRBV12-4 with TRBJ2-3; no definite D call. The CDR3 runs to 14 residues. Trimming stripped 3 bases from V and 5 bases from J, with 12 bases between. The CDR3 nucleotides are TGTGCCAGCAGTTTTAGTTCGGGCGGAGATACGCAGTATTTT. Translated, it gives CASSFSSGGDTQYF.